The present T cell receptor beta chain was sequenced within a study of cytomegalovirus exposure and HLA in healthy donors. This CDR3 is 11 amino acids long. The germline V gene encodes CDR1 MNHEY and CDR2 SVGAGI. V lost 5 bases to trimming and J lost 13 bases; unmatched junction nucleotides: 7. PCR amplification relied on 60 Vbeta primers (plus 13 Jbeta primers). Method: immunoSEQ multiplex PCR; TCRdb's copy keeps in-frame clones and lacks some. The sample has more than 100,000 clones, roughly 80% seen once. About this clone: Antigen unknown.

Whole-study findings and limits: Being productive about 87% or about 30% of the time was typical of most TCR beta V segments in an earlier analysis. Cytomegalovirus-associated status was assigned to 164 TCR beta chains.

This receptor was identified in a young man in good health and CMV-seronegative. The chain has TRBV6-5 and TRBJ1-2, with 7 bases fitting TRBD1. The specimen was PBMCs. Here the CDR3 DNA reads TGTGCCAGCAGTGATGGGGGACAGACCACCTTC. Translation gives CASSDGGQTTF.